These 2 T cell receptor beta chains originate from one sample sequenced in a study of cytomegalovirus exposure and HLA in healthy donors. In the PCR, 60 Vbeta and 13 Jbeta primers were used. Some clones are missing from TCRdb's copy, which holds only in-frame ones; the method was immunoSEQ multiplex PCR. The sample records around 200,000 clones, over 75% being singletons. Sequencing used PBMCs. The source is a man aged 50-60 years in good health and CMV-seronegative.

There are a few counts of this clone. J is TRBJ1-4 and V is TRBV21-1. TRBV21-1 constitutes a pseudogene. The CDR3 sequence is 10 residues long. The CDR3 DNA reads TGTGCCAGCGGGAGGGACGGGCTGTTTTTT. Amino acid sequence: CASGRDGLFF.

The rearrangement links TRBV27 to TRBJ2-7; D is perhaps TRBD2 (6 bases). This CDR3 comprises 13 residues. Germline-derived CDR1 and CDR2 are MNHEY and SMNVEV (reference sequence). Deletions cut 6 bases from V and 6 bases from J, with 15 bases between. CDR3 nucleotides: TGTGCCAGCAGCCCGGCGCGGGGTAGCGAGCAGTACTTC. Amino acid sequence: CASSPARGSEQYF.